This is a list of T cell receptor beta chains from one sample in a study of shared clonotypes between healthy human individuals. The assay was immunoSEQ multiplex PCR, and TCRdb's table has in-frame clones only and misses some. This sample has 600,000 to 750,000 clones, with approximately 79% found just once. The specimen was memory CD4+ T cells sorted from blood. Source of these receptors: a woman in her twenties or thirties in good health. CDR3s include the opening cysteine and the closing phenylalanine or tryptophan. A D gene is named only where the DNA matches it firmly. Some rows mark clone size as missing; the rest say once, few, many or name a class of expanded clone.

abundance	v_gene	j_gene	d_gene	CDR3nt	CDR3aa
many	TRBV5-1	TRBJ2-7	TRBD1	TGCGCCAGCAGGATGGGACAGAGCTCCTACGAGCAGTACTTC	CASRMGQSSYEQYF
.	TRBV2	TRBJ2-3	TRBD2	TGTGCCAGCAGTGCCCTTAGCGGGAGAGGGAATACGCAGTATTTT	CASSALSGRGNTQYF
.	TRBV6-4	TRBJ2-6	TRBD1	TGTGCCAGCGGTCCCGGGACAGGGACTGGGGCCAACGTCCTGACTTTC	CASGPGTGTGANVLTF
.	TRBV28	TRBJ2-5	TRBD2	TGTGCCAGCAGTTCTACCAGACCTCCTGCGGGGGCCCAGTACTTC	CASSSTRPPAGAQYF
.	TRBV7-3	TRBJ2-3	TRBD2	TGTGCCAGCAGCTTACAGGGAGGGCCGCAGTATTTT	CASSLQGGPQYF
many	TRBV29-1	TRBJ2-5	.	TGCAGCGTTTTCGATTTGGAGACCCAGTACTTC	CSVFDLETQYF
.	TRBV11-1	TRBJ2-5	TRBD2	TGTGCCAGCAGCTCCGGGGGGTATGAGACCCAGTACTTC	CASSSGGYETQYF
.	TRBV28	TRBJ1-3	.	TGTGCCAGCAGTTCCGTACCCGAATCGGGAAACACCATATATTTT	CASSSVPESGNTIYF
few	TRBV27	TRBJ1-1	.	TGTGCCAGCAGTCTAACGGAGGATACTGAAGCTTTCTTT	CASSLTEDTEAFF
.	TRBV5-1	TRBJ2-5	.	TGCGCCAGCAGCTTGGATCTTAGGACCCAGTACTTC	CASSLDLRTQYF
.	TRBV30	TRBJ1-1	.	TGTGCCTGGAGTCTCCGGAAGGGGATGAACACTGAAGCTTTCTTT	CAWSLRKGMNTEAFF
.	TRBV7-9	TRBJ2-1	.	TGTGCCAGCAGCTACACGAATGAGCAGTTCTTC	CASSYTNEQFF
few	TRBV7-9	TRBJ2-1	TRBD1	TGTGCCAGCAGCTTACCAGCAGGGGGCAATGAGCAGTTCTTC	CASSLPAGGNEQFF
.	TRBV5-6	TRBJ2-7	TRBD1	TGTGCCAGTGGGACAGGGGTGGACGAGCAGTACTTC	CASGTGVDEQYF
few	TRBV27	TRBJ2-2	.	TGTGCCAGCAGTTTAAGGGTTCTGGGCACCGGGGAGCTGTTTTTT	CASSLRVLGTGELFF
.	TRBV28	TRBJ1-5	.	TGTGCCAGCAGTACCCTAGGTGAAGGGCGTAGCAATCAGCCCCAGCATTTT	CASSTLGEGRSNQPQHF
.	TRBV4-1	TRBJ2-7	.	TGCGCCAGCAGCCAAGGCCACCAGAAGTCGTACGAGCAGTACTTC	CASSQGHQKSYEQYF
few	TRBV21-1	TRBJ2-2	.	TGTGCCAGCAGCAGACCGGACCGACAGAACACCGGGGAGCTGTTTTTT	CASSRPDRQNTGELFF
.	TRBV10-3	TRBJ2-3	.	TGTGCCATCAGTGATTCCGGGAGCGATACGCAGTATTTT	CAISDSGSDTQYF
.	TRBV2	TRBJ2-1	TRBD2	TGTGCCAGCAGCCCCGTAGCGGGGATCTACAATGAGCAGTTCTTC	CASSPVAGIYNEQFF
.	TRBV6-1	TRBJ1-2	TRBD1	TGTGCCAGCAGTGACGGTTGGGGACAGAACTATGGCTACACCTTC	CASSDGWGQNYGYTF
.	TRBV11-2	TRBJ1-1	TRBD1	TGTGCCAGCAGCTTAAGCACAGGGGGCACTGAAGCTTTCTTT	CASSLSTGGTEAFF
.	TRBV19	TRBJ1-1	.	TGTGCCAGTAGTACGGGGGTGCTGAACACTGAAGCTTTCTTT	CASSTGVLNTEAFF
.	TRBV9	TRBJ2-3	.	TGTGCCAGCAGCGTAGAAACTAGCTTAGGAACAGATACGCAGTATTTT	CASSVETSLGTDTQYF
once	TRBV28	TRBJ2-2	TRBD1	TGTGCCAGCAGCATGACAGGGGTCAACACCGGGGAGCTGTTTTTT	CASSMTGVNTGELFF
few	TRBV14	TRBJ1-1	.	TGTGCCAGCAGGTACAGGGCGGAGGGCACTGAAGCTTTCTTT	CASRYRAEGTEAFF
.	TRBV5-4	TRBJ2-7	.	TGTGCCAGCAGCTTGGGGGCAGATTTGTACGAGCAGTACTTC	CASSLGADLYEQYF
.	TRBV5-1	TRBJ1-1	.	TGCGCCAGCAGCTTAGGAACAGGCACTGAAGCTTTCTTT	CASSLGTGTEAFF